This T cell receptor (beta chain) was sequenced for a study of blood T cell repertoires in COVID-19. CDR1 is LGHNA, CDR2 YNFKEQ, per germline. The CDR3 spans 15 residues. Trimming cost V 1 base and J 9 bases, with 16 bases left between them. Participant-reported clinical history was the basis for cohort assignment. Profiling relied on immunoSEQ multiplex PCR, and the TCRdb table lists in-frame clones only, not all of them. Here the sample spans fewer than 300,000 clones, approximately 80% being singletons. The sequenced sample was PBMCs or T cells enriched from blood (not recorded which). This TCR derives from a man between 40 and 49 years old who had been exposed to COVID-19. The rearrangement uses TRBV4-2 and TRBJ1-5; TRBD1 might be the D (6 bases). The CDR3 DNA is TGTGCCAGCAGCCAAGCGGGGGGGCAATTTGGGCCCCAGCATTTT. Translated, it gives CASSQAGGQFGPQHF.